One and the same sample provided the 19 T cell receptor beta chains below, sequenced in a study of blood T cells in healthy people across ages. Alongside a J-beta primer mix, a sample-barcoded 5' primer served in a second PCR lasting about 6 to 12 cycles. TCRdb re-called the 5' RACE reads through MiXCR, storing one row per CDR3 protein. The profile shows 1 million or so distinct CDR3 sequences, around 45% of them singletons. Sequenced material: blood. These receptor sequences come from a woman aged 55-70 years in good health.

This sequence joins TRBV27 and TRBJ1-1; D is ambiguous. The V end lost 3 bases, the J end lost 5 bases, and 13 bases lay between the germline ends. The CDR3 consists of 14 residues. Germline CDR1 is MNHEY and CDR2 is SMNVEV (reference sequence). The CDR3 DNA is TGTGCCAGCAGTTTGACGGGCTTGGGAACTGAAGCTTTCTTT. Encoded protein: CASSLTGLGTEAFF.

The chain's CDR3 is CSARDMAGQGRRYEQYF. CDR3 sequence (DNA): TGCAGTGCTAGAGACATGGCGGGACAGGGGAGGCGGTACGAGCAGTACTTC. The chain recombines TRBV20-1 with TRBJ2-7; 10 bases fit TRBD1. V dropped 0 bases and J dropped 4; count of bases not matched to a gene: 12. The CDR3 runs to 17 residues. The V gene's germline CDR1 is DFQATT and CDR2 SNEGSKA (reference sequence).

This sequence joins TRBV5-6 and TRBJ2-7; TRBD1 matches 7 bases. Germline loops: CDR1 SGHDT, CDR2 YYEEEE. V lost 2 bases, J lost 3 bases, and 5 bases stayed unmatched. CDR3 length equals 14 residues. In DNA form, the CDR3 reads TGTGCCAGCAGCTTTTTAGGGACAGACTACGAGCAGTACTTC. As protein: CASSFLGTDYEQYF.

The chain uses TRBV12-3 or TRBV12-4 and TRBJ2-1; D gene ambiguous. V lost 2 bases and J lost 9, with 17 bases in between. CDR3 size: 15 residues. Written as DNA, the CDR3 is TGTGCCAGCAGTTTAAGGAACGGTTTAGGAAGTGAGCAGTTCTTC. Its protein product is CASSLRNGLGSEQFF.

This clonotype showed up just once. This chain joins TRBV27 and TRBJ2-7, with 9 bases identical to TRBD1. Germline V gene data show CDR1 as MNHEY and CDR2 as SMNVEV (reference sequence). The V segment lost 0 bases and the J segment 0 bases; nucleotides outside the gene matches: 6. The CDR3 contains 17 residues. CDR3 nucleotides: TGTGCCAGCAGTTTATCCCGGACAGGGGTTAACTCCTACGAGCAGTACTTC. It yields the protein CASSLSRTGVNSYEQYF.

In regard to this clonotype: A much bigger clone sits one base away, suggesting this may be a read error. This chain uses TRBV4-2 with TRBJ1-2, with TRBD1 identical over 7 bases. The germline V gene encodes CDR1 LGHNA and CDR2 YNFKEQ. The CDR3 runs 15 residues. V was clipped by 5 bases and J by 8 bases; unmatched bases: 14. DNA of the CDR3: TGTGCCAGCAGCAAGCCGAGACAGGGAACGGGGGGCTACACCTTC. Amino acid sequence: CASSKPRQGTGGYTF.

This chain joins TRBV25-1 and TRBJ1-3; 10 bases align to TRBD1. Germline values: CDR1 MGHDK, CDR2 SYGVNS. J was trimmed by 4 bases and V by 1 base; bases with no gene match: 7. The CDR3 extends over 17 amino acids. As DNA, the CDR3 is TGTGCCAGCAGTGAATTCGGAGGGACAGGGGTAGGAAACACCATATATTTT. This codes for CASSEFGGTGVGNTIYF.

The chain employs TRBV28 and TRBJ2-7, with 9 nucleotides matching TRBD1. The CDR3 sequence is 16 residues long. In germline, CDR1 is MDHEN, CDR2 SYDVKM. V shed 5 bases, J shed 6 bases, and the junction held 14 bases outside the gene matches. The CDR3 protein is CASSRNRGRGFREQYF. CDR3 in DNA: TGTGCCAGCAGTCGGAACAGGGGGCGAGGTTTCCGCGAGCAGTACTTC.

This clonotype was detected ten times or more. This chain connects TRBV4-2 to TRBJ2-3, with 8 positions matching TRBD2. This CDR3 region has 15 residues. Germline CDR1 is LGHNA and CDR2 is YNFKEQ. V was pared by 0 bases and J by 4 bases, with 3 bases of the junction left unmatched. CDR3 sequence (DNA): TGTGCCAGCAGCCAAGATGGACTAGCACCAGATACGCAGTATTTT. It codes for CASSQDGLAPDTQYF.

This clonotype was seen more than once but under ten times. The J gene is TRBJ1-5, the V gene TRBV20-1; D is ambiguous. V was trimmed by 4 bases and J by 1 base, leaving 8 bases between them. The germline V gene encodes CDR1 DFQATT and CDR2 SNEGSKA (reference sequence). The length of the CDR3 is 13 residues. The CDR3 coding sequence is TGCAGTGCTATAGACCGGAGCAATCAGCCCCAGCATTTT. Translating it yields CSAIDRSNQPQHF.

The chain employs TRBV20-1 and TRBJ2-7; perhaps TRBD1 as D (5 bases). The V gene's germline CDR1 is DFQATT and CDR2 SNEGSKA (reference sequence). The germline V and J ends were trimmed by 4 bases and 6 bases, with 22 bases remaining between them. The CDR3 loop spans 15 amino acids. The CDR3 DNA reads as TGCAGTGCTATCACGGCTAGGGGAATGTTAGGCGAGCAGTACTTC. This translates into CSAITARGMLGEQYF.

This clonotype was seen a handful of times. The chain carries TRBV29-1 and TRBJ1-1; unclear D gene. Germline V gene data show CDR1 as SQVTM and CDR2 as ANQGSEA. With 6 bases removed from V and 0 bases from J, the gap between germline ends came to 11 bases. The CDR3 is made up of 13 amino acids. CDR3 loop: CSVAGSMNTEAFF. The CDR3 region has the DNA TGCAGCGTAGCGGGATCCATGAACACTGAAGCTTTCTTT.

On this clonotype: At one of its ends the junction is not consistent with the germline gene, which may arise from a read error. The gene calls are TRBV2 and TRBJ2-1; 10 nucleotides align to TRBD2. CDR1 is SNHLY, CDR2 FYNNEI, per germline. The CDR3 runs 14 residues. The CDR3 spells CTSKRELAGIEQFF. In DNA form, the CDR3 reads TGTACCAGCAAGAGGGAACTAGCGGGAATTGAGCAGTTCTTC.

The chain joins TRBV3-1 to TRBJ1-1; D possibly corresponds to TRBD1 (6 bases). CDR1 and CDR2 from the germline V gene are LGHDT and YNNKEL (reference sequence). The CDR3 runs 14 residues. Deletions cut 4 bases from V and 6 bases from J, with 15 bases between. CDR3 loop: CASSLRGGFSEAFF. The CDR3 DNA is TGTGCCAGCAGCCTACGAGGGGGGTTTTCTGAAGCTTTCTTT.

The chain's CDR3 is CASSLSIPGFKGVLQETQYF. The CDR3 coding sequence is TGTGCCAGCAGTTTATCAATACCTGGATTTAAGGGAGTCCTACAAGAGACCCAGTACTTC. The chain uses TRBV28 and TRBJ2-5, with D perhaps TRBD2 (5 bases). Trimming stripped 1 base from V and 2 bases from J, with 26 bases between. Germline V gene lookup returns CDR1 MDHEN and CDR2 SYDVKM. CDR3 length: 20 amino acids.

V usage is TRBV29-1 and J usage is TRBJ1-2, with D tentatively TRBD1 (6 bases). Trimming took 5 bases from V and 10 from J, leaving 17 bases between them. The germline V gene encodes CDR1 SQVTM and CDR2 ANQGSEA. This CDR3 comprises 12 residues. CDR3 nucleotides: TGCAGCGTTTTGAGGGGGGCGAGGGACTACACCTTC. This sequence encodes CSVLRGARDYTF.

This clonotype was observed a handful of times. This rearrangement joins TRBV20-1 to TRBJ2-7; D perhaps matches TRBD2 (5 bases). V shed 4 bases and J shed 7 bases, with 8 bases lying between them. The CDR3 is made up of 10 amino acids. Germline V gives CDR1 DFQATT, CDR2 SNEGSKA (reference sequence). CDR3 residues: CSATSGEQYF. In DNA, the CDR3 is TGCAGTGCTACGTCGGGGGAGCAGTACTTC.

DNA of the CDR3: TGTGCCAGCAGTGACGAGGCTAGCTACAATGAGCAGTTCTTC. It yields the protein CASSDEASYNEQFF. The V gene is TRBV6-4, the J gene TRBJ2-1; D gene uncertain. This CDR3 has 14 residues. The V gene lost 2 bases and the J gene lost 3 bases, with 8 bases spanning the gap. Per germline, CDR1 MRHNA and CDR2 SNTAGT.

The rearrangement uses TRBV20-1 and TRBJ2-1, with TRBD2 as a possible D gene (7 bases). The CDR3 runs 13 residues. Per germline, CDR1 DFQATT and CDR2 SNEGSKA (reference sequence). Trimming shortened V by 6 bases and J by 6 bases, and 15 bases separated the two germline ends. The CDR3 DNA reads TGCAGTGCGGAGGGAGGGGGGGCCAATGAGCAGTTCTTC. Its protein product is CSAEGGGANEQFF.